The rows below give T cell receptor beta chains drawn from one sample of a study of beta chain features in type 1 diabetes. Libraries were prepared by immunoSEQ multiplex PCR; TCRdb keeps only in-frame clonotypes and omits some of them. The top ten hold 0.065% of the sample, which has some 100,000 clones, approximately 37% seen once. The sequencing input was stem cell memory CD4+ T cells from blood. The receptors stem from a young woman in good health. Both conserved end residues are part of each CDR3. The D gene is left open where the match is weak. Not every row has a clone size; where given, it reads once, few, many or a size class.

cdr3_length d_call j_call clone_size v_call cdr3_aa cdr3_nt
15 TRBD1 TRBJ2-7 - TRBV28 CASSLLGQGLREQYF TGTGCCAGCAGTTTATTGGGACAGGGTTTGAGGGAGCAGTACTTC
14 - TRBJ2-7 - TRBV9 CASSVGLAAYEQYF TGTGCCAGCAGCGTAGGGTTGGCGGCCTACGAGCAGTACTTC
14 - TRBJ2-5 few TRBV7-9 CASSLGGRAETQYF TGTGCCAGCAGCTTAGGTGGGAGAGCAGAGACCCAGTACTTC
15 TRBD2 TRBJ2-3 - TRBV10-2 CASRVTSGSTDTQYF TGCGCCAGCAGGGTGACTAGCGGGAGCACAGATACGCAGTATTTT
14 - TRBJ1-4 - TRBV6-5 CAITPDSTNEKLFF TGTGCCATCACCCCAGATTCAACTAATGAAAAACTGTTTTTT
16 - TRBJ1-4 - TRBV11-2 CASSTIRGRTNEKLFF TGTGCCAGCAGCACGATTAGGGGGAGAACTAATGAAAAACTGTTTTTT
12 - TRBJ2-7 few TRBV19 CASSIRGYEQYF TGTGCCAGTAGTATTAGGGGCTACGAGCAGTACTTC
17 TRBD2 TRBJ2-3 - TRBV27 CASSFVSLAGRPDTQYF TGTGCCAGCAGTTTCGTCTCCCTAGCGGGAAGGCCAGATACGCAGTATTTT
15 TRBD1 TRBJ1-4 few TRBV28 CAATRQGSTNEKLFF TGTGCCGCCACTCGACAGGGATCAACTAATGAAAAACTGTTTTTT
14 - TRBJ1-4 few TRBV5-1 CASSLFVESEKLFF TGCGCCAGCAGCTTGTTTGTTGAGAGTGAAAAACTGTTTTTT
11 - TRBJ2-7 - TRBV7-9 CASRRRDEQYF TGTGCCAGCAGACGCAGGGACGAGCAGTACTTC